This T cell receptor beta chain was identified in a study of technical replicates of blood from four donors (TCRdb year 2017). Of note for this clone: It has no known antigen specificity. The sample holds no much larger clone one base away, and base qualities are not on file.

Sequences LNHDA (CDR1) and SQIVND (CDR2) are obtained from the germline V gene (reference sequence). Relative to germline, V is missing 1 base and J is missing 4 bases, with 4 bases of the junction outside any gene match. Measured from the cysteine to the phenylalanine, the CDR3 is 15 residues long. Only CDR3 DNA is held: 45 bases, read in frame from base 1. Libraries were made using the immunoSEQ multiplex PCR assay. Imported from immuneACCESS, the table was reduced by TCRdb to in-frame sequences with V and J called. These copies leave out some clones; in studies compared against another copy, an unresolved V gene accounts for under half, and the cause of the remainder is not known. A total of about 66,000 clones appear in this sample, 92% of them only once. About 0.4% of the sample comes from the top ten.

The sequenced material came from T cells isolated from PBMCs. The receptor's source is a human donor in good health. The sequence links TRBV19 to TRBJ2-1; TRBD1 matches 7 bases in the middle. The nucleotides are TGTGCCAGTAGTATAGCGGGACAGAGTTACAATGAGCAGTTCTTC. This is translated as CASSIAGQSYNEQFF. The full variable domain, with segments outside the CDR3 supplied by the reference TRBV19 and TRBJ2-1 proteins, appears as DGGITQSPKYLFRKEGQNVTLSCEQNLNHDAMYWYRQDPGQGLRLIYYSQIVNDFQKGDIAEGYSVSREKKESFPLTVTSAQKNPTAFYLCASSIAGQSYNEQFFGPGTRLTVL.